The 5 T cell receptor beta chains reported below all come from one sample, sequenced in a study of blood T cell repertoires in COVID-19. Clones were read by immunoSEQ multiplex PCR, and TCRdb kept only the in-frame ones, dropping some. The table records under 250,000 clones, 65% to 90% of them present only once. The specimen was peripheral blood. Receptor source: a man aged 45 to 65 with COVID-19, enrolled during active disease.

DNA of the CDR3: TGTGCCAGCAGCTTAATAGGGCACACAGGATTAGGCACTGAAGCTTTCTTT. Translated, it gives CASSLIGHTGLGTEAFF. This chain joins TRBV7-8 and TRBJ1-1; tentative D call: TRBD1 (5 bases). This CDR3 contains 17 residues. V was cut by 2 bases and J by 4 bases, with 20 bases left in between. Germline V gene lookup returns CDR1 SGHVS and CDR2 FQNEAQ.

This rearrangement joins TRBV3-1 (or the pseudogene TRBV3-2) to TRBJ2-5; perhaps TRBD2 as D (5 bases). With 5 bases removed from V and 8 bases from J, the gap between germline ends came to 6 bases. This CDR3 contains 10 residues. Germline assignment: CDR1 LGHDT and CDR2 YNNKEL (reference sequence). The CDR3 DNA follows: TGTGCCAGCAGCAGCGGAACCCAGTACTTC. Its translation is CASSSGTQYF.

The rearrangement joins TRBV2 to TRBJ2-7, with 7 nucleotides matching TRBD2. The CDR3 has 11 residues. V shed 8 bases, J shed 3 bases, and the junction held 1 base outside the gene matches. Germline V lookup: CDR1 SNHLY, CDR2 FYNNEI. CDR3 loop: CASGLVYEQYF. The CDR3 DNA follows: TGTGCCAGCGGACTAGTCTACGAGCAGTACTTC. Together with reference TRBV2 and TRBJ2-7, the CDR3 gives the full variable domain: EPEVTQTPSHQVTQMGQEVILRCVPISNHLYFYWYRQILGQKVEFLVSFYNNEISEKSEIFDDQFSVERPDGSNFTLKIRSTKLEDSAMYFCASGLVYEQYFGPGTRLTVT.

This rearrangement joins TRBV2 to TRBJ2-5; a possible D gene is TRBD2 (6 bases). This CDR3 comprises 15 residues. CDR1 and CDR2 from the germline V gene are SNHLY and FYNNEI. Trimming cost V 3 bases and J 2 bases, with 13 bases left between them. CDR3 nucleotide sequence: TGTGCCAGCAGTGATTGGGGGACTCCACAAGAGACCCAGTACTTC. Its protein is CASSDWGTPQETQYF.

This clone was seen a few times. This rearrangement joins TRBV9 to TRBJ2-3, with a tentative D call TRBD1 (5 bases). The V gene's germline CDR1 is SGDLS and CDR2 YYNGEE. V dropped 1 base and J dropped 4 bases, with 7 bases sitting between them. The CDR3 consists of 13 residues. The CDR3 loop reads CASSVQGPDTQYF. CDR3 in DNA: TGTGCCAGCAGCGTACAGGGCCCAGATACGCAGTATTTT.